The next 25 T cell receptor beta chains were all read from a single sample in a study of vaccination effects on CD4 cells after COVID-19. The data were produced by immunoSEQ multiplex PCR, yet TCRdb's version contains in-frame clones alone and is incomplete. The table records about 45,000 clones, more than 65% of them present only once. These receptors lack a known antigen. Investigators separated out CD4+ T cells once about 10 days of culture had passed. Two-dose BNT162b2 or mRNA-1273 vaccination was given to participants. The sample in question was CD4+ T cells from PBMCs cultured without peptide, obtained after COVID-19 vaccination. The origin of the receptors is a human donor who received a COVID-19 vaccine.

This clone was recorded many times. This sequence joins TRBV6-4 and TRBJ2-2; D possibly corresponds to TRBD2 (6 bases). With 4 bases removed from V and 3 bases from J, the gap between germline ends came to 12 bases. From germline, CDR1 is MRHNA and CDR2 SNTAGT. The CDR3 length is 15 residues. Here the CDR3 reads CASSVYSGDTGELFF. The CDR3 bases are TGTGCCAGCAGTGTATATAGCGGTGACACCGGGGAGCTGTTTTTT.

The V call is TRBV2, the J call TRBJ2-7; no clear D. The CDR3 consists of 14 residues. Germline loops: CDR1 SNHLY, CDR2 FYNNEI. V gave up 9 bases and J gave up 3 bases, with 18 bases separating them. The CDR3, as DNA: TGTGCCAGTGAAAAGGACGGTACGATCTACGAGCAGTACTTC. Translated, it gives CASEKDGTIYEQYF.

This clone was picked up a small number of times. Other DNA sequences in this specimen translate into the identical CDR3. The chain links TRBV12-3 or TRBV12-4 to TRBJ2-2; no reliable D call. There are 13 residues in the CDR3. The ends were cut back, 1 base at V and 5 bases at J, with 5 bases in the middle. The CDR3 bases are TGTGCCAGCAGTTTAGTGGGAACCGGGGAGCTGTTTTTT. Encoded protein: CASSLVGTGELFF.

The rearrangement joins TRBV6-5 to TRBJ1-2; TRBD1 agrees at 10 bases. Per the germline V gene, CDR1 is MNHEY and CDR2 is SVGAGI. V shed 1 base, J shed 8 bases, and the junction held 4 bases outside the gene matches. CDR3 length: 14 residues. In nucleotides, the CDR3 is TGTGCCAGCAGTTACTTAGGACAGGGGGGAGGCTACACCTTC. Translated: CASSYLGQGGGYTF.

CDR3: CASSDTSGGTEAFF. CDR3 nucleotides: TGCGCCAGCAGTGACACTTCAGGAGGCACTGAAGCTTTCTTT. The V and J genes are TRBV10-1 and TRBJ1-1; the D is unclear. Trimming removed 3 bases from V and 4 bases from J, with 12 bases in between. Looked up from germline, CDR1 is WNHNN and CDR2 is SYGVQD (reference sequence). The CDR3 loop spans 14 amino acids.

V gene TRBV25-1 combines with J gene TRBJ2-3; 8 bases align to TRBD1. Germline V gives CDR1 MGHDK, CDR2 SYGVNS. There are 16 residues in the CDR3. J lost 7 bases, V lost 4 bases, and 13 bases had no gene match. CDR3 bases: TGTGCCAGCAGTGCCGATGGACAGGGAAGGATGAATACGCAGTATTTT. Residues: CASSADGQGRMNTQYF.

The CDR3 DNA follows: TGTGCCAGCAGTTTTCGCGAGGCTAACTATGGCTACACCTTC. It is translated as CASSFREANYGYTF. The chain employs TRBV27 and TRBJ1-2; D is uncertain. The germline V gene encodes CDR1 MNHEY and CDR2 SMNVEV (reference sequence). Trimming took 3 bases from V and 0 from J, leaving 8 bases between them. This CDR3 contains 14 residues.

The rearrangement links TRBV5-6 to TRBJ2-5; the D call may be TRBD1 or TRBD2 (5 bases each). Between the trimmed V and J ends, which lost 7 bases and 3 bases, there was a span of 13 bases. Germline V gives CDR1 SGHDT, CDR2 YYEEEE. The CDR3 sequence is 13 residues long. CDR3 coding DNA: TGTGCCAGCCTCGGGGCGGATAAAGAGACCCAGTACTTC. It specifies CASLGADKETQYF.

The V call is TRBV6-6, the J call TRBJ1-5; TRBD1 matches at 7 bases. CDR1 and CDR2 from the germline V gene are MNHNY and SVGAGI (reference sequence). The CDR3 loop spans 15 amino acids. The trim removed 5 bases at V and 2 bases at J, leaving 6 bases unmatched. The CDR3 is CASSDRVWGNQPQHF. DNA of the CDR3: TGTGCCAGCAGTGACAGGGTCTGGGGCAATCAGCCCCAGCATTTT.

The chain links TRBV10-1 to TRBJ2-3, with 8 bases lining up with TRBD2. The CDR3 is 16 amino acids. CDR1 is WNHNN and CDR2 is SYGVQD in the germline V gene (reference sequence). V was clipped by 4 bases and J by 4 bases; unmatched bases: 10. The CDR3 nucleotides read TGCGCCAGCAGTGGTGGGAGCGGGAGCTGGGCAGATACGCAGTATTTT. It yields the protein CASSGGSGSWADTQYF.

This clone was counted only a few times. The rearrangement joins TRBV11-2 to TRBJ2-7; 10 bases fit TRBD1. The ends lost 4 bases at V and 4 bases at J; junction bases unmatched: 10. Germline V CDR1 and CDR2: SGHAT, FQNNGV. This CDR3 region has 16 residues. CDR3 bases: TGTGCCAGCAGCTCATACAAGGGACAGGGGTCTTACGAGCAGTACTTC. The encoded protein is CASSSYKGQGSYEQYF.

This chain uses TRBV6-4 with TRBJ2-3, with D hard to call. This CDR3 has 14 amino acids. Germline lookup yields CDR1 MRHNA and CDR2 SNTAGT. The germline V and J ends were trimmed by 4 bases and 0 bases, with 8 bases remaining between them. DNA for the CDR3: TGTGCCAGCAGTGCTTCTGCTAGCACAGATACGCAGTATTTT. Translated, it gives CASSASASTDTQYF.

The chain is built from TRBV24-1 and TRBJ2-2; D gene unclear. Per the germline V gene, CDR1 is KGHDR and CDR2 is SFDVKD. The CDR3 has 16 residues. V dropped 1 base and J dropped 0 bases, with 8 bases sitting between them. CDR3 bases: TGTGCCACCAGTGATTTTACAAGACCGAACACCGGGGAGCTGTTTTTT. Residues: CATSDFTRPNTGELFF.

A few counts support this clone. As DNA, the CDR3 is TGTGCCAGCAGGGGACAGGGAGTCAACTATGGCTACACCTTC. It translates to CASRGQGVNYGYTF. The chain joins TRBV3-1 (or the pseudogene TRBV3-2) to TRBJ1-2, with TRBD1 matching over 9 bases. This CDR3 has 14 residues. The germline gives CDR1 LGHDT, CDR2 YNNKEL (reference sequence). The J segment lost 2 bases and the V segment lost 6 bases, leaving 4 bases of the junction unmatched.

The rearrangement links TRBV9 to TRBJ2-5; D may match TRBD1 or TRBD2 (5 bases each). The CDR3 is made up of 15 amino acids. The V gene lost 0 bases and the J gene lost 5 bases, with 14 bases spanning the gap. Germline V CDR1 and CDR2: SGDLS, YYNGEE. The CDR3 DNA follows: TGTGCCAGCAGCGTAGGGGACCAACCCGTGGAGACCCAGTACTTC. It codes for CASSVGDQPVETQYF.

CDR3 amino acids: CASSLVQGGTEAFF. The CDR3 DNA reads TGTGCCAGCAGCTTAGTTCAGGGAGGCACTGAAGCTTTCTTT. V gene TRBV11-2 combines with J gene TRBJ1-1; TRBD1 might be the D (5 bases). The CDR3 covers 14 residues. Germline V gene lookup returns CDR1 SGHAT and CDR2 FQNNGV. V gave up 1 base and J gave up 4 bases, with 10 bases separating them.

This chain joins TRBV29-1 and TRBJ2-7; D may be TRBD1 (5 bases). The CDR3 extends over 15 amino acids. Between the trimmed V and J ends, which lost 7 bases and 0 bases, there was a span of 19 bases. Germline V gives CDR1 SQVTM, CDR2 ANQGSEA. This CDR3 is CSAQKGAESSYEQYF. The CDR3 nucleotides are TGCAGCGCCCAAAAAGGGGCAGAAAGCTCCTACGAGCAGTACTTC.

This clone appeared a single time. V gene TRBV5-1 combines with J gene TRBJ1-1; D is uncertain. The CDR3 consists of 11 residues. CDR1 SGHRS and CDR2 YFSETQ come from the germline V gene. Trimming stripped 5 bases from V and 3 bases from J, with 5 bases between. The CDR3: CASSQDTEAFF. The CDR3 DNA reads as TGCGCCAGCAGTCAGGACACTGAAGCTTTCTTT.

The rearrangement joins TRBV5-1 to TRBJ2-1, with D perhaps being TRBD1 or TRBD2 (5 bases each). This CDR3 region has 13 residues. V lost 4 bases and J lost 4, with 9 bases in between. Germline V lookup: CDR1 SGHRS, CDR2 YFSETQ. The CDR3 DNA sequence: TGCGCCAGCAGCCCGGGACGTTACAATGAGCAGTTCTTC. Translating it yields CASSPGRYNEQFF.

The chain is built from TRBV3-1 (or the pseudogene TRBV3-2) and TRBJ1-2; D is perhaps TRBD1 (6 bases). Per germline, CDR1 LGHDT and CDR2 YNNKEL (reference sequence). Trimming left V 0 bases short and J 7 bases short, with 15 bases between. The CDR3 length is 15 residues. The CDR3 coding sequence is TGTGCCAGCAGCCAAGATCCAGGGGTGGGGATTGGCTACACCTTC. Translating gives CASSQDPGVGIGYTF.

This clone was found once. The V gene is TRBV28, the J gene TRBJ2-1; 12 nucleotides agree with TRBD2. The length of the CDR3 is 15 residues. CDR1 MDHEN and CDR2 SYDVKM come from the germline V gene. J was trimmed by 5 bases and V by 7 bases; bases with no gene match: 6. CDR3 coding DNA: TGTGCCAGCAATCGTCTAGCGGGAGGGGACAATGAGCAGTTCTTC. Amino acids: CASNRLAGGDNEQFF.

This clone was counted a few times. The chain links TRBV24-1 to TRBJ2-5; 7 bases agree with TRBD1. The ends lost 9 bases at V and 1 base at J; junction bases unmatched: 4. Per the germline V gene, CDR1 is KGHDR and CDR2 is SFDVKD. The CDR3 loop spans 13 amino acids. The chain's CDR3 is CATGDSAQETQYF. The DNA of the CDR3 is TGTGCCACCGGGGACAGCGCCCAAGAGACCCAGTACTTC.

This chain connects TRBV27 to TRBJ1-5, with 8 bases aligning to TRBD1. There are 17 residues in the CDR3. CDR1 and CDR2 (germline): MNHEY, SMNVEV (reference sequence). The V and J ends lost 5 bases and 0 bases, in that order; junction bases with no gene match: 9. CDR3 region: CASSLTGEGYSNQPQHF. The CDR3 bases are TGTGCCAGCAGTCTGACAGGGGAGGGGTATAGCAATCAGCCCCAGCATTTT.

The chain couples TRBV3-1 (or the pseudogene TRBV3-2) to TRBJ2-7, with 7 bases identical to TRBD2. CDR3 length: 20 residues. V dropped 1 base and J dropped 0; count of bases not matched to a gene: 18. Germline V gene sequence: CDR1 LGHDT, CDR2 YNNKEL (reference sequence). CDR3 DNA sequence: TGTGCCAGCAGCCAAGGGGAGGGGCTAGCCGGACGTCTGAGCTCCTACGAGCAGTACTTC. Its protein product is CASSQGEGLAGRLSSYEQYF.

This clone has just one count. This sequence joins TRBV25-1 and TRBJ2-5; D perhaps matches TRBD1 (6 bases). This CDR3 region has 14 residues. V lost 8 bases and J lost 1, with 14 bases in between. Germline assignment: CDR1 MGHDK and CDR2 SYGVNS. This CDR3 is CASRLTGLQETQYF. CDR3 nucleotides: TGTGCCAGCCGCCTGACAGGTCTCCAAGAGACCCAGTACTTC.